These 18 T cell receptor beta chains originate from one sample sequenced in a study of blood T cells in healthy people across ages. A second PCR of 7 to 11 cycles used a sample-barcoded 5' primer and a J-beta primer mix. Using its own MiXCR run on the 5' RACE reads, TCRdb lists one record per CDR3 protein. The sample contains over 750,000 distinct CDR3 sequences, around 25% of which appear only once. This sample also appeared in a second study, on T cells of mothers and their children.

Sequencing used blood. The receptors stem from a boy younger than 18 in good health.

V usage is TRBV29-1 and J usage is TRBJ2-5; 7 bases fit TRBD1. The junction had 6 bases not matched to a gene; V was cut back by 6 bases and J by 2 bases. CDR1 and CDR2 from the germline V gene are SQVTM and ANQGSEA. The length of the CDR3 is 13 residues. CDR3 in amino acids: CSVNRDRQETQYF. The CDR3 nucleotides read TGCAGCGTAAACCGGGACAGACAAGAGACCCAGTACTTC.

This clonotype was counted only a few times. The rearrangement joins TRBV10-3 to TRBJ2-5; 16 bases align to TRBD2. The tail of the sequence fits TRBJ2-7 better, so the J call may be wrong. This CDR3 is 17 amino acids long. Germline-derived CDR1 and CDR2 are ENHRY and SYGVKD. The CDR3 region is CATNPGLAGGGTYEQYF. CDR3 DNA sequence: TGTGCCACCAACCCGGGACTAGCGGGAGGGGGGACCTACGAGCAGTACTTC.

This sequence joins TRBV7-9 and TRBJ2-7; D not certain. The CDR3 length is 12 residues. The V gene's germline CDR1 is SEHNR and CDR2 FQNEAQ (reference sequence). V was cut by 2 bases and J by 5 bases, with 7 bases left in between. CDR3 coding DNA: TGTGCCAGCAGCTTAATGGGTAACGAGCAGTACTTC. Translated, it gives CASSLMGNEQYF. The full variable domain, completed using reference TRBV7-9 and TRBJ2-7, is DTGVSQNPRHKITKRGQNVTFRCDPISEHNRLYWYRQTLGQGPEFLTYFQNEAQLEKSRLLSDRFSAERPKGSFSTLEIQRTEQGDSAMYLCASSLMGNEQYFGPGTRLTVT.

DNA of the CDR3: TGTGCCAGCAGCCAAGCCTCAGGGCCGGGTGAAGCTTTCTTT. Translating it yields CASSQASGPGEAFF. V and J are TRBV3-1 and TRBJ1-1; perhaps TRBD1 as D (5 bases). The CDR3 contains 14 residues. In germline, CDR1 is LGHDT, CDR2 YNNKEL (reference sequence). Trimming removed 1 base from V and 7 bases from J, with 13 bases in between.

V usage is TRBV27 and J usage is TRBJ2-7; 10 bases map to TRBD1. The trim removed 6 bases at V and 4 bases at J, leaving 3 bases unmatched. The germline gives CDR1 MNHEY, CDR2 SMNVEV (reference sequence). The CDR3 extends over 13 amino acids. Here the CDR3 DNA reads TGTGCCAGCAGGCGGGACAGGGGTTACGAGCAGTACTTC. It specifies CASRRDRGYEQYF.

The CDR3: CASSHARYEQYF. CDR3 DNA: TGTGCCAGCAGCCATGCGAGGTACGAGCAGTACTTC. The chain links TRBV3-1 to TRBJ2-5; no definite D call. The J call may be mistaken, given a closer DNA end match to TRBJ2-7. Germline V lookup: CDR1 LGHDT, CDR2 YNNKEL (reference sequence). The CDR3 extends over 12 amino acids.

This clonotype appeared a few times. The V and J genes are TRBV7-2 and TRBJ2-1; 9 bases map to TRBD2. The J call may not be correct, given that the DNA end is closer to TRBJ2-5. CDR1 is SGHTA, CDR2 FQGNSA, per germline. The CDR3 totals 15 residues. DNA for the CDR3: TGTGCCAGCAGTTCAACCGGCGGGGGGGCAAAGACCCAGTACTTC. Encoded protein: CASSSTGGGAKTQYF.

This clonotype has just a few counts. The chain has TRBV6-2 or TRBV6-3 and TRBJ2-1; D is unclear. The J call may be faulty, since TRBJ2-5 better matches the DNA end. CDR3 length: 11 residues. CDR1 is MNHEY, CDR2 SVGEGT, per germline. CDR3 loop: CASSYVGTQYF. The CDR3 DNA sequence: TGTGCCAGCAGTTACGTTGGGACCCAGTACTTC.

The rearrangement joins TRBV9 to TRBJ2-2; TRBD1 aligns across 9 bases. The CDR3 sequence is 14 residues long. Germline lookup yields CDR1 SGDLS and CDR2 YYNGEE. V lost 4 bases and J lost 6; bases outside the gene matches: 4. CDR3 loop: CASSPRTGAGELFF. The CDR3, as DNA: TGTGCCAGCAGCCCTAGGACAGGGGCCGGGGAGCTGTTTTTT.

Only a few counts were recorded for this clonotype. The V and J genes are TRBV5-1 and TRBJ1-2; 8 bases are a match to TRBD1. Trimming removed 1 base from V and 2 bases from J; junction bases left unmatched: 1. This CDR3 spans 14 amino acids. CDR1 is SGHRS and CDR2 is YFSETQ in the germline V gene. CDR3 amino acids: CASSLTGGNYGYTF. The DNA of the CDR3 is TGCGCCAGCAGCTTGACAGGGGGGAACTATGGCTACACCTTC.

This clonotype has more than one count but fewer than ten. This sequence joins TRBV29-1 and TRBJ2-1; perhaps D is TRBD1 or TRBD2 (5 bases each). Deletions cut 7 bases from V and 10 bases from J, with 20 bases between. Germline CDR1 reads SQVTM; CDR2 reads ANQGSEA. The CDR3 has 13 amino acids. The CDR3 here is CSALWGRGGEQFF. The CDR3 DNA reads TGCAGCGCCCTTTGGGGCCGGGGCGGGGAGCAGTTCTTC.

This clonotype has more than one count but fewer than ten. V and J are TRBV7-8 and TRBJ2-2; TRBD2 agrees at 11 bases. The CDR3 is 14 amino acids. The ends lost 5 bases at V and 9 bases at J; junction bases unmatched: 5. CDR1 and CDR2 from the germline V gene are SGHVS and FQNEAQ. CDR3 sequence reads: CASSKTSGTRELFF. The DNA of the CDR3 is TGTGCCAGCAGCAAGACTAGCGGGACCCGGGAGCTGTTTTTT.

The genes are TRBV10-2 and TRBJ2-3; 9 positions agree with TRBD2. Germline CDR1 reads WSHSY; CDR2 reads SAAADI. J lost 2 bases, V lost 4 bases, and 4 bases had no gene match. This CDR3 is built from 15 residues. The CDR3 reads CASSVASGTTDTQYF. CDR3 in DNA: TGCGCCAGCAGTGTCGCTAGCGGGACCACAGATACGCAGTATTTT.

The rearrangement uses TRBV7-2 and TRBJ1-1; TRBD1 might be the D (5 bases). Trimming cost V 6 bases and J 1 base, with 18 bases left between them. The germline CDR1 and CDR2 sequences are SGHTA and FQGNSA. This CDR3 spans 16 amino acids. The CDR3 loop reads CASRLRRGRENTEAFF. CDR3 sequence (DNA): TGTGCCAGCAGGTTACGGCGGGGCAGGGAGAACACTGAAGCTTTCTTT.

This clonotype occurred a few times. This rearrangement joins TRBV10-3 to TRBJ2-4; 12 bases map to TRBD2. This CDR3 region has 17 residues. The germline gives CDR1 ENHRY, CDR2 SYGVKD. Unmatched junction bases numbered 12, after V lost 3 bases and J lost 9 bases. CDR3 sequence (DNA): TGTGCCATCAGTGAAGCTAGCGGGGGGGCCCACCCGGGCATTCAGTACTTC. Translating it yields CAISEASGGAHPGIQYF.

This sequence joins TRBV5-6 and TRBJ2-4; 10 positions agree with TRBD2. The CDR3 runs 16 residues. Per germline, CDR1 SGHDT and CDR2 YYEEEE. V gave up 1 base and J gave up 6 bases; unmatched junction bases: 7. The CDR3 DNA reads as TGTGCCAGCAGCTTGCTAGCGGGAGATTTAGGAAACATTCAGTACTTC. Translated, it gives CASSLLAGDLGNIQYF.

The chain has TRBV28 and TRBJ2-5, with 12 bases that match TRBD2. V shed 1 base and J 0 bases; nucleotides not matched to a gene: 6. There are 18 residues in the CDR3. Germline V gene data show CDR1 as MDHEN and CDR2 as SYDVKM. CDR3 in DNA: TGTGCCAGCAGTTTATTAGCTAGCGGGAGGGCGTACCAAGAGACCCAGTACTTC. Protein sequence: CASSLLASGRAYQETQYF.

The gene calls are TRBV11-2 and TRBJ2-7; 8 bases align to TRBD2. Germline-derived CDR1 and CDR2 are SGHAT and FQNNGV. With 4 bases clipped from V and 6 bases from J, the junction kept 11 bases outside the gene matches. This CDR3 is built from 15 residues. The DNA for the CDR3 is TGTGCCAGCAGCTATCAACCGGGACTAGGTGGCGAGCAGTACTTC. Its translation: CASSYQPGLGGEQYF.